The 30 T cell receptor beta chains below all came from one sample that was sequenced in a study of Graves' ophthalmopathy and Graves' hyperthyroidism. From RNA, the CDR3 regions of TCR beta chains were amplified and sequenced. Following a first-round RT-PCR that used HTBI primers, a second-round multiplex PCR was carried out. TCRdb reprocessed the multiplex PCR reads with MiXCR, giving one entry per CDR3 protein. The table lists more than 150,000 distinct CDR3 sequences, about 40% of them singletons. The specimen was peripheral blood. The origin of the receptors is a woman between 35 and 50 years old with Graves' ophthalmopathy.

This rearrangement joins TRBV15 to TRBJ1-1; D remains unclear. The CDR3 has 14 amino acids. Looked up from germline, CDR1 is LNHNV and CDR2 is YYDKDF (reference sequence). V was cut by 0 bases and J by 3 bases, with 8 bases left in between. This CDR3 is CATSREGSDTEAFF. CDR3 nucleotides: TGTGCCACCAGCAGAGAGGGGTCGGACACTGAAGCTTTCTTT.

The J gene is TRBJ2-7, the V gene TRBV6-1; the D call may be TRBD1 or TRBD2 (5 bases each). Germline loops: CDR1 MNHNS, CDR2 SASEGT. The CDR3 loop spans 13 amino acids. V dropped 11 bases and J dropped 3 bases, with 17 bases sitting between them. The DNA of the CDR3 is TGTGCCTGCTCAACTCGAGGGGTCTACGAGCAGTACTTC. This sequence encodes CACSTRGVYEQYF.

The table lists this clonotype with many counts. The CDR3 DNA is TGCGCCAGCAGCCTGGATACGGAGGCCGGGGAGCTGTTTTTT. Translated, it gives CASSLDTEAGELFF. The chain joins TRBV5-1 to TRBJ2-2; TRBD2 might be the D (5 bases). V was shortened by 4 bases and J by 6 bases, with 13 bases between the two germline ends. CDR1 and CDR2 (germline): SGHRS, YFSETQ. This CDR3 is built from 14 residues.

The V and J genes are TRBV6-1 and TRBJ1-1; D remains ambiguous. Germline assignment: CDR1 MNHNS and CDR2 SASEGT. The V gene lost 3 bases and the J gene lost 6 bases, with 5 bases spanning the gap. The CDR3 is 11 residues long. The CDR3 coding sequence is TGTGCCAGCAGTGACCGCTCTGAAGCTTTCTTT. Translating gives CASSDRSEAFF.

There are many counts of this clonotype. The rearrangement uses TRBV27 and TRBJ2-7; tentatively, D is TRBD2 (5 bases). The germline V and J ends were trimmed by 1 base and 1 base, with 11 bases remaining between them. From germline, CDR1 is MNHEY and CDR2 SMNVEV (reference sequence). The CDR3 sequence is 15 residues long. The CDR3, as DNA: TGTGCCAGCAGTTTATTTGGTGGGAGATCCTACGAGCAGTACTTC. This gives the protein CASSLFGGRSYEQYF.

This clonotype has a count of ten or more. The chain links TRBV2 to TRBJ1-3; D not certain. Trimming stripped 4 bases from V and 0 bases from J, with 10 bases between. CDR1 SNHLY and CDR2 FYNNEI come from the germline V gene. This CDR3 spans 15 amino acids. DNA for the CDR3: TGTGCCAGCAGTGTCTCAGAGATCTCTGGAAACACCATATATTTT. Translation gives CASSVSEISGNTIYF.

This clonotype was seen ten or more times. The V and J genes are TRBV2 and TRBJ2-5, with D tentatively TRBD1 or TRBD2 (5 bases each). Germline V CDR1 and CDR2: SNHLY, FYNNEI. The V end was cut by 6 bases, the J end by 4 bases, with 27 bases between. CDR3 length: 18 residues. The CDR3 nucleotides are TGTGCCAGCAGATTCTTCCTTCCGGGACGTCAGGGAGTAGAGACCCAGTACTTC. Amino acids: CASRFFLPGRQGVETQYF.

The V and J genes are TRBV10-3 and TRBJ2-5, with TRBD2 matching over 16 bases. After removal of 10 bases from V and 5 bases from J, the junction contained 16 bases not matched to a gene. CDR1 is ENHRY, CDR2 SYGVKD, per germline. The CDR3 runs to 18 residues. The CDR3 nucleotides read TGTGCCACTCTTTCCTCCGGGACTAGCGGGGGGGCCGGTGAGACCCAGTACTTC. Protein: CATLSSGTSGGAGETQYF.

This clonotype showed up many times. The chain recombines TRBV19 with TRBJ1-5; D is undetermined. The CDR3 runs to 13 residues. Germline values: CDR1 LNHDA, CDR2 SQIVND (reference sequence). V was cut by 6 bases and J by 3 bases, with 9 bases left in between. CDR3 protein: CASSMGDNQPQHF. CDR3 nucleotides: TGTGCCAGTAGCATGGGTGACAATCAGCCCCAGCATTTT.

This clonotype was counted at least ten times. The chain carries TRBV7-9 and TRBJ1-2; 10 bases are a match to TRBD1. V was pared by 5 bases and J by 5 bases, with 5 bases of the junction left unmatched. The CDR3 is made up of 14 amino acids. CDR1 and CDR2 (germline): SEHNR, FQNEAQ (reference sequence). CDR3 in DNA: TGTGCCAGCAGCCCTCCGGGACAGGGGTATGGCTACACCTTC. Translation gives CASSPPGQGYGYTF.

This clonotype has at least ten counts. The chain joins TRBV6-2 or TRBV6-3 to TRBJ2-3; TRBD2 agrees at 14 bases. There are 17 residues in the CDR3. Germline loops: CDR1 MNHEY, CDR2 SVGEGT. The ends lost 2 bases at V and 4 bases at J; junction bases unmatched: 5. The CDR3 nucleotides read TGTGCCAGCAGTTACAGGGGACTAGCGGGAGTCCCAGATACGCAGTATTTT. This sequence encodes CASSYRGLAGVPDTQYF.

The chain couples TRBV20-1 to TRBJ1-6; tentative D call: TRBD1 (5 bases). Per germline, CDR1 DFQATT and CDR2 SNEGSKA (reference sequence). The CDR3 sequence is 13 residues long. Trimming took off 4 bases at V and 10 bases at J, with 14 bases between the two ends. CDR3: CSATFSRDSPLHF. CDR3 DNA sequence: TGCAGTGCTACCTTTAGCCGGGACTCACCCCTCCACTTT.

The CDR3 DNA reads TGTGCCAGCAGTAACGGACTGATCAATCAGCCCCAGCATTTT. Its protein is CASSNGLINQPQHF. The rearrangement uses TRBV12-3 or TRBV12-4 and TRBJ1-5; no clear D gene. CDR3 length equals 14 residues. Trimming took off 5 bases at V and 3 bases at J, with 11 bases between the two ends.

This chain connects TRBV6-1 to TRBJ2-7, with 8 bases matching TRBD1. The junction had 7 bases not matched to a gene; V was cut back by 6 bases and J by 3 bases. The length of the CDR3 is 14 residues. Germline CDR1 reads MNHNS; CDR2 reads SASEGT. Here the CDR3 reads CASRSGTGLYEQYF. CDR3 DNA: TGTGCCAGCAGGTCCGGGACAGGCCTCTACGAGCAGTACTTC.

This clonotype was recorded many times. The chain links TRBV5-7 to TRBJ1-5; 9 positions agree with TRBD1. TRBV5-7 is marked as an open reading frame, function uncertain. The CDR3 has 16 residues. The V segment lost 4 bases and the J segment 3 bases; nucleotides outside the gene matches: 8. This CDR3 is CASSAAWTGANQPQHF. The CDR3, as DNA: TGTGCCAGCAGCGCCGCCTGGACAGGGGCCAATCAGCCCCAGCATTTT.

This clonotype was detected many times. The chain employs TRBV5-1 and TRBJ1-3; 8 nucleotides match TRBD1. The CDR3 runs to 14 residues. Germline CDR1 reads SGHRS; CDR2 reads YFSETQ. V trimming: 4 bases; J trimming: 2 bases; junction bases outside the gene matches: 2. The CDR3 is CASSPTGAGNTIYF. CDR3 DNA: TGCGCCAGCAGCCCGACAGGGGCTGGAAACACCATATATTTT.

CDR3 sequence reads: CASSLKADRSYEQYF. The CDR3 nucleotides are TGTGCCAGCAGCTTGAAGGCGGACAGGTCCTACGAGCAGTACTTC. V gene TRBV27 combines with J gene TRBJ2-7, with 7 bases that match TRBD1. The CDR3 spans 15 residues. CDR1 is MNHEY, CDR2 SMNVEV, per germline (reference sequence). V shed 6 bases, J shed 1 base, and the junction held 9 bases outside the gene matches.

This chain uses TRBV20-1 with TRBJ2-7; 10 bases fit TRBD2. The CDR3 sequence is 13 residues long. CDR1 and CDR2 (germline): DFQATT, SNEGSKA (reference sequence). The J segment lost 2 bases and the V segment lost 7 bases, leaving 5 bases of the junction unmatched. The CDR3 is CSVGLAGAYEQYF. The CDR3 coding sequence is TGCAGTGTCGGGCTAGCGGGAGCCTACGAGCAGTACTTC.

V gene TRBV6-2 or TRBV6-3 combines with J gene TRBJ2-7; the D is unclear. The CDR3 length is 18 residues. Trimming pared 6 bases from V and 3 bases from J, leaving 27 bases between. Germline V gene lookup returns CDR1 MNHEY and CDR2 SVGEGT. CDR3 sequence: CASRGSQVGARIYYEQYF. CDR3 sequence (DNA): TGTGCCAGCAGGGGTTCTCAGGTCGGTGCGAGGATCTACTACGAGCAGTACTTC.

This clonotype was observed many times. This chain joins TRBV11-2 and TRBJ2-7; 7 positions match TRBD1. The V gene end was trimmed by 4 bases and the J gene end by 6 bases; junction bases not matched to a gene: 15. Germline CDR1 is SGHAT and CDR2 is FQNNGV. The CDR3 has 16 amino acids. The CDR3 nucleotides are TGTGCCAGCAGCTCCGCGTTAGGGGGCGGACGGGGCGAGCAGTACTTC. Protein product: CASSSALGGGRGEQYF.

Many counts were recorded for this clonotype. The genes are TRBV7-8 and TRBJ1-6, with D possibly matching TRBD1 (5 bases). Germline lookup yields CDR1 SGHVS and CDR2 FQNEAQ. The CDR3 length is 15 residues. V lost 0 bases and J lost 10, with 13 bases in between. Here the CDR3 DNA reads TGTGCCAGCAGCTTAGCGGCCAGGGCAGGGTCACCCCTCCACTTT. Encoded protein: CASSLAARAGSPLHF.

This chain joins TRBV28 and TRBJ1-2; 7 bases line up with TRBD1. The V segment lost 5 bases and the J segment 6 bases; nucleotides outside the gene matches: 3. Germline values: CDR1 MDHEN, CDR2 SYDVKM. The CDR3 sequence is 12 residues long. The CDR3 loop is CASSRGRNGYTF. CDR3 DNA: TGTGCCAGCAGTAGGGGGCGTAATGGCTACACCTTC.

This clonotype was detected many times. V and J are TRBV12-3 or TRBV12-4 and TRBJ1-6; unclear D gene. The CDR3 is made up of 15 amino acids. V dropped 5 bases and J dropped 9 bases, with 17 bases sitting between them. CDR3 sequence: CASSPRRSMGSPLHF. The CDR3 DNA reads TGTGCCAGCAGTCCACGACGGAGTATGGGTTCACCCCTCCACTTT.

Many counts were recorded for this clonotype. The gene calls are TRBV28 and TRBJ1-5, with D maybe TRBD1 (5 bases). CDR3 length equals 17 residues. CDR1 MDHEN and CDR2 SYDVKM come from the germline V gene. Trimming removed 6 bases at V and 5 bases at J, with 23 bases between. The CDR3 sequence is CASSAPWGGHIDQPQHF. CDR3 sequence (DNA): TGTGCCAGCAGCGCCCCATGGGGGGGTCATATCGATCAGCCCCAGCATTTT.

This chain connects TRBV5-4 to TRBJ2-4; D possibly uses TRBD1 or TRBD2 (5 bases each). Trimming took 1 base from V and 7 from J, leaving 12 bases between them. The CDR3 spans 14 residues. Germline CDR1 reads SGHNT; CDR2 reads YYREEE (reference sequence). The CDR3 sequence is CASSLSGSKNIQYF. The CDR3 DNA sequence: TGTGCCAGCAGCTTGTCAGGGAGTAAGAACATTCAGTACTTC.

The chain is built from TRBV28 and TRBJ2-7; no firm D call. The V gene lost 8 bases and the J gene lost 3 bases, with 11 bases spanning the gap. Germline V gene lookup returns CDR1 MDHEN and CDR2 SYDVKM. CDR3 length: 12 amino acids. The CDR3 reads CASANLVYEQYF. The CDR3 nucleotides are TGTGCCAGCGCAAACTTGGTCTACGAGCAGTACTTC.

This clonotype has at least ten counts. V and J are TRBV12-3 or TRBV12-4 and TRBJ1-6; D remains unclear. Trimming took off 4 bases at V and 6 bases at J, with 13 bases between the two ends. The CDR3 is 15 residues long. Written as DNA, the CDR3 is TGTGCCAGCAGTTCCGGTGGGTCTGGTAATTCACCCCTCCACTTT. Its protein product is CASSSGGSGNSPLHF.

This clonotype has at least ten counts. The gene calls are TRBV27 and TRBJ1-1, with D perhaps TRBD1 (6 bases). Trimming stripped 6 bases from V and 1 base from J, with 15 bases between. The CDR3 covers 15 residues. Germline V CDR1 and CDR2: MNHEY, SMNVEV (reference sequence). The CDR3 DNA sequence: TGTGCCAGCAGGCCTCCGCCGGGACAGAACACTGAAGCTTTCTTT. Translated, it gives CASRPPPGQNTEAFF.

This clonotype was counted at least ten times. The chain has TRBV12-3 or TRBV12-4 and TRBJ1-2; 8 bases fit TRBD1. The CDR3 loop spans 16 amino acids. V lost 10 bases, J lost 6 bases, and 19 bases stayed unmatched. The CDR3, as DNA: TGTGCCACCGGTTCTAACCCGCCGACAGGGGTTAATGGCTACACCTTC. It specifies CATGSNPPTGVNGYTF.

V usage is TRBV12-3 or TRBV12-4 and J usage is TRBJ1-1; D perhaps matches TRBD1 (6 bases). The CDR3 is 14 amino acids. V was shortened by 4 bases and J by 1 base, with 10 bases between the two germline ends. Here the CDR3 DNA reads TGTGCCAGCAGTTCGATGACAGGGAACACTGAAGCTTTCTTT. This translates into CASSSMTGNTEAFF.